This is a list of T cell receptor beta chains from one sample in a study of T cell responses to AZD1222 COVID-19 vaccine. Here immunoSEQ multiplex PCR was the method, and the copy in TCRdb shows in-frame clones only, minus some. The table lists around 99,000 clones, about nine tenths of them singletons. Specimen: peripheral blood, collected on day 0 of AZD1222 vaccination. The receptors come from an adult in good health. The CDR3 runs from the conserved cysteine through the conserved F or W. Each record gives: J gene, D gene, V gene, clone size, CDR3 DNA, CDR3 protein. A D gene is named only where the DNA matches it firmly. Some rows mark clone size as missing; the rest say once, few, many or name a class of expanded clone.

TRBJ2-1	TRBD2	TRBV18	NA	TGTGCCAGCTCACCGAGTAGCGGGGGGGCCACCCGGTTCGTCGTCTACAATGAGCAGTTCTTC	CASSPSSGGATRFVVYNEQFF
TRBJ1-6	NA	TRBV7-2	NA	TGTGCCAGCAGCCCCGAGTATGGGGTGAGAAATTCACCCCTCCACTTT	CASSPEYGVRNSPLHF
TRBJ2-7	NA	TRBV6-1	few	TGTGCCAGCAGTGAATCCCAGGGTTGGGGCGAGCAGTACTTC	CASSESQGWGEQYF
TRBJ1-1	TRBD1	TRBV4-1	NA	TGCGCCAGCGGCCCACAGGGGCTATCTGAAGCTTTCTTT	CASGPQGLSEAFF
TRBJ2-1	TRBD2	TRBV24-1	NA	TGTGCCACCAGTGACGGGACTAGCGGGCAATACAATGAGCAGTTCTTC	CATSDGTSGQYNEQFF
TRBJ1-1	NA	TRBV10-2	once	TGCGCCAGCCGGGGGGCAGGTCGAGGGTTTTGGGGCACTGAAGCTTTCTTT	CASRGAGRGFWGTEAFF
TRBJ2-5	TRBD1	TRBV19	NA	TGTGCCAGTAGTATAGTCCCTGGACAGGGGGAGACCCAGTACTTC	CASSIVPGQGETQYF
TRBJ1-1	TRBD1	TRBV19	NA	TGTGCCAGTAGTCCCCGGACAGGGGACCCTGAAGCTTTCTTT	CASSPRTGDPEAFF
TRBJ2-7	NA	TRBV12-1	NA	TGTGCCAGCACCGGACTAGCGGGAAACAACGAGCAGTACTTC	CASTGLAGNNEQYF
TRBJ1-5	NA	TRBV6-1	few	TGTGCCAGCAGTGAGAAAAGGAGTCAGCCCCAGCATTTT	CASSEKRSQPQHF
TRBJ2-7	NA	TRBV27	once	TGTGCCAGCAGCCCGACTACGCTCTCCTACGAGCAGTACTTC	CASSPTTLSYEQYF
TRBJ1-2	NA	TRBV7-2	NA	TGTGCCAGCAGCCCTATGGCCAGAGCGGACTATGGCTACACCTTC	CASSPMARADYGYTF
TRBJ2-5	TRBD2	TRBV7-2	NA	TGTGCCAGCAGCTATGGGCTCCTAGCGGGAGGAGGTGGATTAGAGACCCAGTACTTC	CASSYGLLAGGGGLETQYF
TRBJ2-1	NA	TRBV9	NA	TGTGCCAGCAGCGGTCCCAGGGTTTTCGGCTACAATGAGCAGTTCTTC	CASSGPRVFGYNEQFF
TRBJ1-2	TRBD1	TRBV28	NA	TGTGCCAGCAGTTTAGGGACAGGTGGCTATGGCTACACCTTC	CASSLGTGGYGYTF
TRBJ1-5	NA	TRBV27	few	TGTGCCAGCAGACGAGGGGGCAATCAGCCCCAGCATTTT	CASRRGGNQPQHF
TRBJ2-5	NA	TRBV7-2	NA	TGTGCCAGCAGACCCGAGGGCGCCGAGGGGCAAGAGACCCAGTACTTC	CASRPEGAEGQETQYF
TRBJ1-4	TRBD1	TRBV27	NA	TGTGCCAGCAGTCGACAGGGTACAATCGAAAAACTGTTTTTT	CASSRQGTIEKLFF
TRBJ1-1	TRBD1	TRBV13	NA	TGTGCCAGCAGCTTACTGGATCCCGGGACAGGGTTTATTGGAGCTTTCTTT	CASSLLDPGTGFIGAFF
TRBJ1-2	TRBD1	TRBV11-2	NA	TGTGCCAGCAGCCTTACAGGGGGCCAACTCAACTATGGCTACACCTTC	CASSLTGGQLNYGYTF
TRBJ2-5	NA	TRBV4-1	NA	TGCGCCAGCAGCCAAGAAACAGGCGGGACCCAGTACTTC	CASSQETGGTQYF
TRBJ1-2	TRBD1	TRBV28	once	TGTGCCAGCAGTCAACAGGGGGACTATGGCTACACCTTC	CASSQQGDYGYTF
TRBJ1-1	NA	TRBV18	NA	TGTGCCAGCTCACCAGGGCGGTTGAACACTGAAGCTTTCTTT	CASSPGRLNTEAFF
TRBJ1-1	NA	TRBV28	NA	TGTGCCAGCAGTTTACACCTGAACACTGAAGCTTTCTTT	CASSLHLNTEAFF
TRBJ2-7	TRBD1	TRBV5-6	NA	TGTGCCAGCAGCTTGGACAGGGGGCCCGACGCGGAGCAGTACTTC	CASSLDRGPDAEQYF
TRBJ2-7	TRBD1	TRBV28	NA	TGTGCCAGCAGTTTGTTCCGGGACAGGTTTTCCGACGAGCAGTACTTC	CASSLFRDRFSDEQYF
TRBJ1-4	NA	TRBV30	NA	TGTGCCTGGAGTCCCCCTCGCGGGGGCATTGAAAAACTGTTTTTT	CAWSPPRGGIEKLFF
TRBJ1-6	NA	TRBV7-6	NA	TGTGCCAGCAGCTTAAGGGGGGACCGGAGCTCCTATAATTCACCCCTCCACTTT	CASSLRGDRSSYNSPLHF
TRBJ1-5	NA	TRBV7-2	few	TGTGCCAGCAGCCCCCCGACCGGGTATCAGCCCCAGCATTTT	CASSPPTGYQPQHF
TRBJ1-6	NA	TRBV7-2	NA	TGTGCCAGCAGCCCTAGGACGAATTCACCCCTCCACTTT	CASSPRTNSPLHF
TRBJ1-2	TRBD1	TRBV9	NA	TGTGCCAGCAGCGTCATGGACAGGGTTGGCTACACCTTC	CASSVMDRVGYTF
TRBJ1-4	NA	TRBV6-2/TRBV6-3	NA	TGTGCCAGCAGTTACTCGGTCCAGGCCACAACTAATGAAAAACTGTTTTTT	CASSYSVQATTNEKLFF
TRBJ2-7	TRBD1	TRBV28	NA	TGTGCCAGCAGTTCTACAGGGGACAGCTCCTACGAGCAGTACTTC	CASSSTGDSSYEQYF
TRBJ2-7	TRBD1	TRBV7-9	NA	TGTGCCAGCAGCTTAGCGTCGGACAGGGACGAGCAGTACTTC	CASSLASDRDEQYF
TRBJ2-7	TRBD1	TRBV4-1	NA	TGCGCCAGCAGCCCGGGACAGGGTGGCTACGAGCAGTACTTC	CASSPGQGGYEQYF
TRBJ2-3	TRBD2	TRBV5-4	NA	TGTGCCAGCAGCTCGAGCGGGAGTAGCACAGATACGCAGTATTTT	CASSSSGSSTDTQYF
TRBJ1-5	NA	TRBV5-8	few	TGTGCCAGCAGCTTCCTAACCAAGACCCAGCATTTT	CASSFLTKTQHF
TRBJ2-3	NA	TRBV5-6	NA	TGTGCCAGCAGCTTAGGTCGGGGTACGCAGTATTTT	CASSLGRGTQYF
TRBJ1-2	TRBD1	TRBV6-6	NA	TGTGCCAGCAGTTACTTACAGGGGGCTTACTATGGCTACACCTTC	CASSYLQGAYYGYTF
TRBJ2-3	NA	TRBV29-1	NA	TGCAGCGCCCAACAGGGAGTCACAGATACGCAGTATTTT	CSAQQGVTDTQYF
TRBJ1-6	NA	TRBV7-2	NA	TGTGCCAGCAGCCTCAACCCATCACCCCTCCACTTT	CASSLNPSPLHF
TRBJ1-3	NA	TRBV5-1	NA	TGCGCCAGCAGCTTTGATTGGGTTGGCCCGAACTCTGGAAACACCATATATTTT	CASSFDWVGPNSGNTIYF
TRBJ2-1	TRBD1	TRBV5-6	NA	TGTGCCAGCAGCTTCGGGACAGGGGGTTACAATGAGCAGTTCTTC	CASSFGTGGYNEQFF
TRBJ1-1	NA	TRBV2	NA	TGTGCCAGCACTCAAGACGGGGCTAGCGGGAACACTGAAGCTTTCTTT	CASTQDGASGNTEAFF
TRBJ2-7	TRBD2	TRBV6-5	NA	TGTGCCAGCAGAACGGGGGGGGCCTACGAGCAGTACTTC	CASRTGGAYEQYF